This entry describes one T cell receptor beta chain. Its antigen is still unknown. The data were obtained in a study of cytomegalovirus exposure and HLA in healthy donors. Study-wide results and caveats: Productive status was seen about 90% or about 30% of the time for most TCR beta V segments in an earlier analysis.

The CDR3 is 17 amino acids. CDR1 and CDR2 from the germline V gene are LGHNA and YNFKEQ. J lost 3 bases, V lost 1 base, and 12 bases had no gene match. The PCR contained 60 Vbeta and 13 Jbeta primers. The repertoire was sequenced with immunoSEQ multiplex PCR; TCRdb's copy has only in-frame clones and lacks some. The sample lists about 170,000 clones, approximately 65% occurring once. Sequencing used PBMCs. This sequence originates from a man aged 35-49 years in good health and CMV-seronegative. This rearrangement joins TRBV4-2 to TRBJ2-7, with 7 bases that match TRBD2. The CDR3 DNA sequence: TGTGCCAGCAGCCAAGCCGGTTATCGGGGGGATCTCTACGAGCAGTACTTC. Amino acid sequence: CASSQAGYRGDLYEQYF.